This T cell receptor (beta chain) was obtained from a study of blood T cells in healthy people across ages. The study's findings and limits: A roughly linear fall in TCR beta diversity per million T cells was seen with increasing age.

The CDR3 is made up of 15 amino acids. CDR1 and CDR2 (germline): SGHRS, YFSETQ. J gave up 7 bases and V 4 bases, and 8 bases lay outside the gene matches. As regards this clonotype: Its specificity is not known.

Donors were healthy Caucasian individuals from Russia aged about 6 to 100. For the second PCR, which ran for roughly 7 to 11 cycles, a sample-barcoded 5' primer and a J-beta primer mix were used. TCRdb re-analysed the 5' RACE reads in MiXCR, keeping a single row per CDR3 protein. Of 1.5 million to 2 million distinct CDR3 sequences listed, roughly 28% are singletons. This receptor was identified in a woman aged 25 to 39 in good health. Sequencing used blood. J is TRBJ2-7 and V is TRBV5-1, with 13 bases lining up with TRBD2. In DNA form, the CDR3 reads TGCGCCAGCAGCCACAGGACTAGCGGGAGTGAGGAGCAGTACTTC. Translation: CASSHRTSGSEEQYF.